Shown below are 21 T cell receptor beta chains from a single sample sequenced in a study of T cells in tuberculosis. Assay used: immunoSEQ multiplex PCR; TCRdb lists only in-frame clones, some missing. Here the sample spans around 38,000 clones, roughly 92% being singletons. Material: PBMCs. Receptors were obtained from a donor aged 10 to 29 with latent tuberculosis or without tuberculosis infection.

The count of this clone is one. V gene TRBV6-5 combines with J gene TRBJ1-6; tentative D call: TRBD1 (6 bases). V was cut by 0 bases and J by 9 bases, with 15 bases left in between. Germline CDR1 MNHEY, CDR2 SVGAGI. This CDR3 region has 16 residues. The CDR3 region is CASSYSRTGSASPLHF. CDR3 DNA: TGTGCCAGCAGTTACTCGAGAACAGGGTCGGCTTCACCCCTCCACTTT.

This sequence joins TRBV9 and TRBJ1-2; D ambiguous. There are 17 residues in the CDR3. The V and J ends lost 0 bases and 5 bases respectively, with 20 bases between them. In germline, CDR1 is SGDLS, CDR2 YYNGEE. CDR3: CASSVARTASYQYGYTF. CDR3 nucleotide sequence: TGTGCCAGCAGCGTAGCCAGAACAGCAAGCTATCAGTATGGCTACACCTTC.

This clone has a handful of counts. The rearrangement joins TRBV2 to TRBJ1-1; D call uncertain. Germline lookup yields CDR1 SNHLY and CDR2 FYNNEI. The CDR3 is 13 residues long. V was trimmed by 4 bases and J by 5 bases, leaving 11 bases between them. CDR3 in DNA: TGTGCCAGCAGTGCGGGCGGGAGGACTGAAGCTTTCTTT. It translates to CASSAGGRTEAFF.

The chain carries TRBV19 and TRBJ2-1; TRBD2 matches 9 bases. Germline loops: CDR1 LNHDA, CDR2 SQIVND (reference sequence). The V segment lost 3 bases and the J segment 7 bases; nucleotides outside the gene matches: 4. The CDR3 runs to 14 residues. The DNA for the CDR3 is TGTGCCAGTAGTATGCGGGGGGGCGTGAATGAGCAGTTCTTC. Translating it yields CASSMRGGVNEQFF.

This chain connects TRBV14 to TRBJ2-3; 7 nucleotides agree with TRBD1. The CDR3 length is 15 residues. Germline loops: CDR1 SGHDN, CDR2 FVKESK. J gave up 4 bases and V 1 base, and 5 bases lay outside the gene matches. The CDR3 sequence is CASSQVQGIPDTQYF. The CDR3 bases are TGTGCCAGCAGCCAAGTACAGGGGATCCCAGATACGCAGTATTTT.

The chain employs TRBV6-6 and TRBJ2-7; TRBD1 matches 9 bases. The germline V gene encodes CDR1 MNHNY and CDR2 SVGAGI (reference sequence). V lost 4 bases and J lost 7; bases outside the gene matches: 14. The CDR3 has 16 residues. In DNA form, the CDR3 reads TGTGCCAGCAGTTTAACAGGGGGCGCCTCGGTGGATGAGCAGTACTTC. Its protein is CASSLTGGASVDEQYF.

This clone was recorded only once. This chain links TRBV4-3 with TRBJ1-4, with 9 bases fitting TRBD1. Germline V CDR1 and CDR2: LGHNA, YSLEER. This CDR3 comprises 17 residues. The V gene end was trimmed by 0 bases and the J gene end by 8 bases; junction bases not matched to a gene: 10. The CDR3 region has the DNA TGCGCCAGCAGCCAAGATCCGGGGACAGGGTGGGACGAAAAACTGTTTTTT. This codes for CASSQDPGTGWDEKLFF.

The chain links TRBV6-1 to TRBJ1-1; D is undetermined. V was shortened by 2 bases and J by 0 bases, with 13 bases between the two germline ends. Per the germline V gene, CDR1 is MNHNS and CDR2 is SASEGT. The CDR3 is made up of 16 amino acids. CDR3 nucleotides: TGTGCCAGCAGTGAATGGGGAGAATCTATGAACACTGAAGCTTTCTTT. Protein: CASSEWGESMNTEAFF.

The rearrangement links TRBV5-4 to TRBJ2-2; D is unresolved. V was trimmed by 1 base and J by 8 bases, leaving 9 bases between them. Per the germline V gene, CDR1 is SGHNT and CDR2 is YYREEE (reference sequence). This CDR3 comprises 13 residues. In DNA form, the CDR3 reads TGTGCCAGCAGCTTGCGAGGATCAGGGGAGCTGTTTTTT. Protein: CASSLRGSGELFF. Combining the CDR3 with reference TRBV5-4 and TRBJ2-2 gives the whole variable domain ETGVTQSPTHLIKTRGQQVTLRCSSQSGHNTVSWYQQALGQGPQFIFQYYREEENGRGNFPPRFSGLQFPNYSSELNVNALELDDSALYLCASSLRGSGELFFGEGSRLTVL.

The rearrangement joins TRBV21-1 to TRBJ2-1; the D call of TRBD2 is as the table states it, not checked on the DNA. TRBV21-1 is a documented pseudogene. The CDR3 has 17 amino acids. The CDR3 DNA sequence: TGTGCCCCCCAGCAAGGCGCCCTAGCGGGGAGGGACAATGAGCAGTTCTTC. Its protein product is CAPQQGALAGRDNEQFF.

The CDR3 is CASTPGRVPGTQYF. Here the CDR3 DNA reads TGCGCCAGCACCCCGGGGAGGGTGCCCGGTACGCAGTATTTT. The V gene is TRBV5-1, the J gene TRBJ2-3; the match to TRBD2 covers 7 bases. From germline, CDR1 is SGHRS and CDR2 YFSETQ. The CDR3 is 14 residues long. Trimming cost V 6 bases and J 8 bases; bases outside gene matches: 12. The variable domain in full, with the rest retrieved from reference TRBV5-1 and TRBJ2-3, is KAGVTQTPRYLIKTRGQQVTLSCSPISGHRSVSWYQQTPGQGLQFLFEYFSETQRNKGNFPGRFSGRQFSNSRSEMNVSTLELGDSALYLCASTPGRVPGTQYFGPGTRLTVL.

The chain links TRBV5-1 to TRBJ2-7; 11 nucleotides line up with TRBD1. This CDR3 has 14 residues. The trim removed 2 bases at V and 7 bases at J, leaving 5 bases unmatched. Looked up from germline, CDR1 is SGHRS and CDR2 is YFSETQ. CDR3 in amino acids: CASSLGQGAREQYF. The CDR3 coding sequence is TGCGCCAGCAGCTTAGGACAGGGGGCTCGAGAGCAGTACTTC. Filled out from reference TRBV5-1 and TRBJ2-7, the complete variable domain reads KAGVTQTPRYLIKTRGQQVTLSCSPISGHRSVSWYQQTPGQGLQFLFEYFSETQRNKGNFPGRFSGRQFSNSRSEMNVSTLELGDSALYLCASSLGQGAREQYFGPGTRLTVT.

V is TRBV6-6 and J is TRBJ1-1; unclear D gene. Germline V gives CDR1 MNHNY, CDR2 SVGAGI (reference sequence). CDR3 length equals 15 residues. Between the trimmed V and J ends, which lost 0 bases and 0 bases, there was a span of 8 bases. In DNA form, the CDR3 reads TGTGCCAGCAGTTACTCGTTAGATATGAACACTGAAGCTTTCTTT. Its translation: CASSYSLDMNTEAFF.

The CDR3 DNA reads TGTGCCAGCAGCTTGGACACAGGGGGGGACACCGGGGAGCTGTTTTTT. Its translation is CASSLDTGGDTGELFF. The chain couples TRBV5-8 to TRBJ2-2, with D possibly being TRBD1 (8 bases). V lost 0 bases to trimming and J lost 3 bases, with 12 bases between them. The length of the CDR3 is 16 residues. Germline lookup yields CDR1 SGHTS and CDR2 YDEGEE.

The V gene is TRBV19, the J gene TRBJ1-2; possibly TRBD1 for D (6 bases). V lost 3 bases to trimming and J lost 2 bases, with 19 bases between them. CDR1 LNHDA and CDR2 SQIVND come from the germline V gene (reference sequence). This CDR3 is 17 amino acids long. DNA for the CDR3: TGTGCCAGTAGTATTCTCGGGTTGGAGCAGGGGAACTATGGCTACACCTTC. Protein sequence: CASSILGLEQGNYGYTF.

This chain uses TRBV4-3 with TRBJ1-2, with D unresolved. CDR3 length equals 14 residues. V lost 1 base and J 8 bases, leaving 14 bases between the germline ends. Germline values: CDR1 LGHNA, CDR2 YSLEER. CDR3 sequence reads: CASSQGTLEGGYTF. DNA of the CDR3: TGCGCCAGCAGCCAAGGGACGTTGGAGGGAGGCTACACCTTC.

J is TRBJ2-5 and V is TRBV11-2; the match to TRBD2 covers 9 bases. The V gene end was trimmed by 1 base and the J gene end by 5 bases; junction bases not matched to a gene: 8. The CDR3 contains 16 residues. From germline, CDR1 is SGHAT and CDR2 FQNNGV. The CDR3 region has the DNA TGTGCCAGCAGCTTAGTCGGCGGGGGGGCCTCCGAGACCCAGTACTTC. Translated, it gives CASSLVGGGASETQYF.

V and J are TRBV6-5 and TRBJ2-1; 8 bases line up with TRBD1. CDR3 length equals 15 residues. CDR1 and CDR2 (germline): MNHEY, SVGAGI. Losses at the gene ends were 6 bases for V and 0 bases for J; bases not matched to a gene: 4. The CDR3 nucleotides read TGTGCCAGCAGAAACGACAGGGGCTCCTACAATGAGCAGTTCTTC. It specifies CASRNDRGSYNEQFF.

The rearrangement joins TRBV2 to TRBJ2-7, with 9 bases identical to TRBD2. CDR3 length equals 14 residues. CDR1 and CDR2 (germline): SNHLY, FYNNEI. V shed 8 bases and J 2 bases; nucleotides not matched to a gene: 7. CDR3 loop: CASLGLAGTYEQYF. In DNA, the CDR3 is TGTGCCAGCCTGGGCCTAGCGGGGACCTACGAGCAGTACTTC.

This clone appeared once. The chain combines TRBV15 with TRBJ2-7, with D maybe TRBD2 (6 bases). The germline V gene encodes CDR1 LNHNV and CDR2 YYDKDF (reference sequence). The CDR3 loop spans 14 amino acids. Trimming pared 3 bases from V and 6 bases from J, leaving 15 bases between. The CDR3 here is CATSSRGSGVEQYF. The CDR3 nucleotides are TGTGCCACCAGCAGTAGGGGATCGGGGGTCGAGCAGTACTTC.

This sequence joins TRBV6-5 and TRBJ1-6; tentative D call: TRBD1 (6 bases). Germline V CDR1 and CDR2: MNHEY, SVGAGI. This CDR3 has 15 residues. Between the trimmed V and J ends, which lost 8 bases and 6 bases, there was a span of 17 bases. CDR3 coding DNA: TGTGCCAGCCTCCGGGACACAAACCTTAATTCACCCCTCCACTTT. It specifies CASLRDTNLNSPLHF.